The T cell receptor (beta chain) under discussion was sequenced for a study of PD-1 blockade in classical Hodgkin lymphoma (dated by TCRdb to the early 2020s). About the study as a whole: Nivolumab dosing was 3 mg/kg intravenously every 2 weeks, continuing until either disease progression or unacceptable toxicity. The study used TCR beta sequencing and CyTOF to define a peripheral blood immune signature of response to PD-1 blockade in classical Hodgkin lymphoma. The research as a whole found: By C4D1, a significant rise was seen in CD4+ TCR diversity but not in CD8+ TCR diversity (p=0.0027 vs p=0.16), and the rise was most apparent among complete responders (p=0.02). Patients starting nivolumab less than 1 year after ASCT had lower diversity and were excluded from later analyses to avoid confounding by immune reconstitution. Baseline TCR diversity was reported to be lower in newly diagnosed patients than in healthy donors and to be lower still in relapsed/refractory patients. Trial patients with a complete response had baseline diversity similar to that of newly diagnosed patients, while partial responders and progressors had significantly lower diversity. Only a single clinical trial cohort was studied, and what caused the repertoire differences, possibly disease activity or prior therapy, remained undefined.

This specimen's time point label, interpreted: cycle 1 day 1 (C1D1), immediately before nivolumab initiation. All trial patients had relapsed after autologous stem cell transplantation, with cohorts A, B and C differing in prior brentuximab vedotin exposure. The trial cohort was composed of approximately 56 patients with relapsed/refractory classical Hodgkin lymphoma, for whom complete response, partial response or progressive disease was recorded as best overall response. In the multi-cohort phase II CheckMate 205 trial, trial patients received single-agent nivolumab. An independent review committee assessed best overall response by applying the 2007 International Working Group response criteria. Trial PBMCs were collected just before the start of nivolumab (C1D1) and during therapy at cycle 2 day 1 and cycle 4 day 1. Peripheral blood was collected in 8 mL Vacutainer Cell Preparation Tubes, from which PBMCs were isolated by centrifugation and then cryopreserved.

CDR1 and CDR2 (SGHAT, FQDESV) derive from the germline V gene (reference sequence). Counted from cysteine to phenylalanine, this CDR3 has 14 amino acids. Only CDR3 DNA remains: 42 bases, in frame from the first base. V is trimmed back by 3 bases and J by 2 bases, and the junction contains 1 base that no gene match accounts for. The Qiagen DNeasy kit was used to extract genomic DNA from unsorted PBMCs and from the negatively selected CD4+ and CD8+ fractions. TCR beta CDR3 regions were subjected to amplification by immunoSEQ multiplex PCR with primers that anneal to V and J segments. A synthetic immune receptor repertoire was used to minimize amplification bias, and any remaining bias was removed computationally after sequencing. The published analysis was carried out like this. Custom Python scripts were used to quantify repertoire diversity as the Shannon entropy index. Unsorted, CD4+ and CD8+ repertoires were analyzed separately, except in combined analyses where CD4+ and CD8+ sequences were merged in silico. Clonal expansion was defined as at least a 2-fold frequency increase after treatment relative to C1D1, with a pseudocount of 0.5 for undetected baseline clones. Singleton clones were defined as clones with 0 or 1 copy at C1D1, and non-singleton clones were defined as clones with 2 or more copies. Clones expanded in unsorted samples were labelled as CD4+, CD8+ or unknown by matching protein sequences in sorted samples from the same patient. Diversity changes from C1D1 to C4D1 were tested in paired samples using Wilcoxon tests. TCRdb took this table from immuneACCESS and kept in-frame rearrangements with V and J called. Such tables lack part of the clones; where checked against another copy, unresolved V genes explain under half of the gap, and the rest is unexplained. That table gives V, J and clone size, and the DNA gave D and trimming. A total of about 97,000 clones appear in this sample, approximately 80% of them only once. The top ten clonotypes cover over 9% of the sample.

On this clone itself: The clone's antigen remains unknown. There are no base qualities to consult, and no much larger clone falls within one base.

Recombination linked TRBV11-1 to TRBJ1-3; TRBD1 aligns with 7 central bases. The clonotype comes from a human donor with classical Hodgkin lymphoma. This sample comprised peripheral blood mononuclear cells (PBMCs), obtained at baseline. The DNA reads TGTGCCAGCAGCTTCACAGGGGCTGGAAACACCATATATTTT. Its translation reads: CASSFTGAGNTIYF.